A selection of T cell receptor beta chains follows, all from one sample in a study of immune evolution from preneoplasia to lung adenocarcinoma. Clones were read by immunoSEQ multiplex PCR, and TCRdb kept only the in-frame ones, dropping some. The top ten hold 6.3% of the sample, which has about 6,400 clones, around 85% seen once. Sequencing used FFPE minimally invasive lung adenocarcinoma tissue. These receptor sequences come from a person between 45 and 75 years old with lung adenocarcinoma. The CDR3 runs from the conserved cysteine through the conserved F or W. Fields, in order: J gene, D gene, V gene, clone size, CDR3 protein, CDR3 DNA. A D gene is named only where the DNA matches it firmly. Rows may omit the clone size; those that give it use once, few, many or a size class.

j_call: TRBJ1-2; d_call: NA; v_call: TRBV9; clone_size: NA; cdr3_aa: CASSVTGSYGYTF; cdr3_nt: TGTGCCAGCAGCGTCACAGGTTCCTATGGCTACACCTTC
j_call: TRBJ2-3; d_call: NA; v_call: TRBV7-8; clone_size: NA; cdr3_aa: CASSLAGGDTQYF; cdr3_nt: TGTGCCAGCAGCTTAGCTGGGGGAGATACGCAGTATTTT
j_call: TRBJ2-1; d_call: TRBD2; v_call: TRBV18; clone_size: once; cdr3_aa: CASSPAGVVYNEQFF; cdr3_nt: TGTGCCAGCTCACCCGCGGGGGTAGTCTACAATGAGCAGTTCTTC
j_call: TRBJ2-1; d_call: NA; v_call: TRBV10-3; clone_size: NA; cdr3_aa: CAISDQSAYNEQFF; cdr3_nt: TGTGCCATCAGTGATCAGAGTGCCTACAATGAGCAGTTCTTC
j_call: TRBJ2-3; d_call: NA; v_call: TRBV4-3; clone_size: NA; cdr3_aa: CASSNLGDTQYF; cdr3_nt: TGCGCCAGCAGCAACCTTGGAGATACGCAGTATTTT
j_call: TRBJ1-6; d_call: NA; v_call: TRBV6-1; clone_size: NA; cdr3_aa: CASSEGSPLHF; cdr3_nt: TGTGCCAGCAGTGAGGGATCTCCCCTCCACTTT
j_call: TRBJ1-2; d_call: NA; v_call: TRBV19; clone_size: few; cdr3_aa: CASSIDRDAGGYTF; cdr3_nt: TGTGCCAGTAGTATTGATCGGGACGCAGGCGGCTACACCTTC
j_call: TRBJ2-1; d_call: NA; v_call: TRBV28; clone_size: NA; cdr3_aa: CASSLSRVQFF; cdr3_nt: TGTGCCAGCAGTTTATCTAGGGTACAGTTCTTC
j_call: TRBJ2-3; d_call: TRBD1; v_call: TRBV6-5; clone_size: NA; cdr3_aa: CASSFGQGSDTQYF; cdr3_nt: TGTGCCAGCAGTTTCGGACAGGGCTCAGATACGCAGTATTTT
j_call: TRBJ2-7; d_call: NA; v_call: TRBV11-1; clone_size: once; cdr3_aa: CASSLGQGDEQYF; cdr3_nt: TGTGCCAGCAGCTTAGGGCAGGGCGACGAGCAGTACTTC